This T cell receptor beta chain is drawn from a study of T cell responses to AZD1222 COVID-19 vaccine. For the study at large: Samples with a second dose at about 4 or about 12 weeks were pooled together. General study results and limits: Following two doses of AZD1222, Spike-specific TCR breadth and depth rose. The number of AZD1222 recipients seropositive at baseline was only five to seven. The sample set comprised mostly white British donors with more females, and clonal diversity was possibly underestimated.

Profiling relied on immunoSEQ multiplex PCR, and the TCRdb table lists in-frame clones only, not all of them. The table records about 150,000 clones, over 85% of them present only once. The V end lost 1 base, the J end lost 4 bases, and 15 bases lay between the germline ends. The CDR3 has 15 residues. Germline V CDR1 and CDR2: SGHRS, YFSETQ. This clone was recorded only once. Its target is unknown. The chain links TRBV5-1 to TRBJ2-7, with D perhaps matching TRBD1 or TRBD2 (5 bases each). The origin of this receptor is an adult in good health. The sample in question was peripheral blood, obtained on day 0 of AZD1222 vaccination. CDR3 nucleotide sequence: TGCGCCAGCAGCTTGTATGGTGTTGGGGGATACGAGCAGTACTTC. Translating gives CASSLYGVGGYEQYF.